This T cell receptor (beta chain) was found in a study of blood T cell repertoires in COVID-19. Study-level information: Researchers got acute and convalescent COVID-19 samples from the United States, Italy and Spain.

Using immunoSEQ multiplex PCR, the repertoire was profiled, and TCRdb retains in-frame clones only, with some absent. Among 50,000 to 75,000 clones listed, about 76% were seen once. Germline assignment: CDR1 SGHRS and CDR2 YFSETQ. This CDR3 contains 17 residues. J lost 4 bases, V lost 4 bases, and 10 bases had no gene match. The sample consisted of peripheral blood. The J gene is TRBJ2-1, the V gene TRBV5-1; TRBD1 matches 11 bases. This TCR was recovered from an elderly woman with active or convalescent COVID-19. DNA for the CDR3: TGCGCCAGCAGCAGGGACAGGGGGGTCTTTCTGTACAATGAGCAGTTCTTC. Protein: CASSRDRGVFLYNEQFF.